These 20 T cell receptor beta chains share one sample of origin, sequenced in a study of CD8 T cells in Susac syndrome. Reverse transcription of roughly 0.45 to 1 ug RNA was performed with random hexamers. Via MiXCR, TCRdb re-called the immunoSEQ multiplex PCR reads, giving one row per CDR3 protein. The sample lists 100,000 to 150,000 distinct CDR3 sequences, 94% occurring once. Sequenced input: CD4+ T cells from PBMCs. These receptors all stem from a human donor in good health.

The chain recombines TRBV30 with TRBJ2-7; no clear D gene. This CDR3 is built from 15 residues. V was shortened by 0 bases and J by 1 base, with 13 bases between the two germline ends. Per germline, CDR1 GTSNPN and CDR2 SVGIG (reference sequence). CDR3: CAWSVGSEPSYEQYF. The CDR3 bases are TGTGCCTGGAGTGTGGGGTCGGAGCCGTCCTACGAGCAGTACTTC.

This clonotype was detected once. The chain employs TRBV29-1 and TRBJ2-5, with 10 bases identical to TRBD2. V gave up 6 bases and J gave up 5 bases; unmatched junction bases: 6. From germline, CDR1 is SQVTM and CDR2 ANQGSEA. The CDR3 is 13 amino acids. CDR3 protein: CSVLAGGDETQYF. The CDR3 nucleotides are TGCAGCGTCTTAGCGGGAGGAGATGAGACCCAGTACTTC.

The rearrangement uses TRBV28 and TRBJ1-3; the D gene is possibly TRBD1 (5 bases). Trimming removed 7 bases from V and 5 bases from J, with 21 bases in between. This CDR3 region has 16 residues. Per the germline V gene, CDR1 is MDHEN and CDR2 is SYDVKM. The CDR3 DNA is TGTGCCAGCATCCACCTCGGGGCGCCTGGGCGAAACACCATATATTTT. Protein product: CASIHLGAPGRNTIYF.

This sequence joins TRBV7-9 and TRBJ2-5, with 11 bases identical to TRBD2. Germline CDR1 and CDR2: SEHNR and FQNEAQ (reference sequence). This CDR3 is 18 amino acids long. Losses at the gene ends were 1 base for V and 3 bases for J; bases not matched to a gene: 10. The CDR3 region has the DNA TGTGCCAGCAGCTTAGGAGCCCTAGCGGGAGGATATAAAGAGACCCAGTACTTC. This translates into CASSLGALAGGYKETQYF.

V is TRBV6-1 and J is TRBJ1-5; D not certain. CDR1 MNHNS and CDR2 SASEGT come from the germline V gene. The CDR3 spans 14 residues. Trimming took off 1 base at V and 5 bases at J, with 9 bases between the two ends. CDR3 DNA: TGTGCCAGCAGTGAAGGAACCTCCGATCAGCCCCAGCATTTT. It translates to CASSEGTSDQPQHF.

The V and J genes are TRBV2 and TRBJ1-2; 8 bases are shared with TRBD1. CDR3 length: 15 amino acids. Germline-derived CDR1 and CDR2 are SNHLY and FYNNEI. J gave up 5 bases and V 1 base, and 6 bases lay outside the gene matches. The CDR3 loop reads CASSEVDRVSYGYTF. In DNA, the CDR3 is TGTGCCAGCAGTGAAGTGGACAGGGTATCTTATGGCTACACCTTC.

This chain connects TRBV7-8 to TRBJ1-4; D is perhaps TRBD1 (5 bases). This CDR3 is built from 14 residues. V was shortened by 5 bases and J by 2 bases, with 9 bases between the two germline ends. The V gene's germline CDR1 is SGHVS and CDR2 FQNEAQ. CDR3 sequence (DNA): TGTGCCAGCAGCCCCCACAGGACTAATGAAAAACTGTTTTTT. This codes for CASSPHRTNEKLFF.

The V gene is TRBV12-3 or TRBV12-4, the J gene TRBJ2-5; 8 nucleotides match TRBD2. Losses at the gene ends were 6 bases for V and 3 bases for J; bases not matched to a gene: 12. This CDR3 comprises 16 residues. For the CDR3, the DNA is TGTGCCAGCAGCCCACCCGGAGTAGCGGGAAAAGAGACCCAGTACTTC. Its translation is CASSPPGVAGKETQYF.

The rearrangement links TRBV29-1 to TRBJ2-3; a possible D gene is TRBD1 (5 bases). The V gene lost 6 bases and the J gene lost 5 bases, with 18 bases spanning the gap. The CDR3 sequence is 14 residues long. Germline loops: CDR1 SQVTM, CDR2 ANQGSEA. For the CDR3, the DNA is TGCAGCGTAACCAGGGCCGTCCCATTAGATACGCAGTATTTT. This sequence encodes CSVTRAVPLDTQYF.

The chain carries TRBV20-1 and TRBJ1-1, with 7 bases that match TRBD1. Germline V gives CDR1 DFQATT, CDR2 SNEGSKA (reference sequence). The CDR3 has 12 residues. V trimming: 5 bases; J trimming: 8 bases; junction bases outside the gene matches: 8. DNA of the CDR3: TGCAGTGCTGGCCGCCGGGACAGCGAAGCTTTCTTT. Amino acids: CSAGRRDSEAFF.

DNA of the CDR3: TGTGCCAGCAGTTTGAACCGGGACAGGGAGGAAGAGACCCAGTACTTC. This encodes CASSLNRDREEETQYF. The gene calls are TRBV6-2 or TRBV6-3 and TRBJ2-5; 9 nucleotides align to TRBD1. This CDR3 region has 16 residues. CDR1 and CDR2 (germline): MNHEY, SVGEGT. After removal of 4 bases from V and 3 bases from J, the junction contained 9 bases not matched to a gene.

The CDR3 sequence is CASSPTDRDNQPQHF. The CDR3, as DNA: TGTGCCAGCAGTCCTACGGACAGGGACAATCAGCCCCAGCATTTT. The chain carries TRBV12-3 or TRBV12-4 and TRBJ1-5; TRBD1 agrees at 8 bases. This CDR3 comprises 15 residues. V gave up 5 bases and J gave up 3 bases; unmatched junction bases: 6.

The chain has TRBV11-2 and TRBJ1-6, with D possibly TRBD1 on 5 matching bases. V dropped 1 base and J dropped 3 bases, with 10 bases sitting between them. The CDR3 is 16 residues long. Germline V gene data show CDR1 as SGHAT and CDR2 as FQNNGV. CDR3 DNA sequence: TGTGCCAGCAGCTTAGGTAGCAGGGACTATAATTCACCCCTCCACTTT. Protein product: CASSLGSRDYNSPLHF. Supplemented by reference TRBV11-2 and TRBJ1-6, the full variable domain reads EAGVAQSPRYKIIEKRQSVAFWCNPISGHATLYWYQQILGQGPKLLIQFQNNGVVDDSQLPKDRFSAERLKGVDSTLKIQPAKLEDSAVYLCASSLGSRDYNSPLHFGNGTRLTVT.

V usage is TRBV19 and J usage is TRBJ2-1; tentative D call: TRBD2 (5 bases). The length of the CDR3 is 11 residues. In germline, CDR1 is LNHDA, CDR2 SQIVND (reference sequence). The V end was cut by 9 bases, the J end by 9 bases, with 12 bases between. The CDR3 reads CASGRRAEQFF. The CDR3 coding sequence is TGTGCCAGCGGCAGGCGGGCTGAGCAGTTCTTC.

This chain uses TRBV9 with TRBJ2-7, with TRBD2 as a possible D gene (5 bases). Trimming removed 3 bases from V and 4 bases from J, with 14 bases in between. The CDR3 has 14 amino acids. Germline lookup yields CDR1 SGDLS and CDR2 YYNGEE. As DNA, the CDR3 is TGTGCCAGCAGCGCGGGAAATGGCGGGTACGAGCAGTACTTC. Translated, it gives CASSAGNGGYEQYF. Full variable domain (outside the CDR3, taken from reference TRBV9 and TRBJ2-7): DSGVTQTPKHLITATGQRVTLRCSPRSGDLSVYWYQQSLDQGLQFLIQYYNGEERAKGNILERFSAQQFPDLHSELNLSSLELGDSALYFCASSAGNGGYEQYFGPGTRLTVT.

This chain uses TRBV20-1 with TRBJ1-5; 7 bases are a match to TRBD1. The germline V gene has CDR1 DFQATT and CDR2 SNEGSKA (reference sequence). CDR3 size: 14 residues. Germline trimming cut 4 bases from V and 9 bases from J; bases unmatched to any gene: 12. DNA for the CDR3: TGCAGTGCTACGACAGGGCCCGGCGTGACGCCCCAGCATTTT. It encodes CSATTGPGVTPQHF.

This chain uses TRBV6-5 with TRBJ2-2, with 7 bases identical to TRBD2. The CDR3 totals 15 residues. The V and J ends lost 2 bases and 3 bases, in that order; junction bases with no gene match: 3. Germline lookup yields CDR1 MNHEY and CDR2 SVGAGI. The DNA of the CDR3 is TGTGCCAGCAGTTACGGCGGGAGCTACACCGGGGAGCTGTTTTTT. Protein product: CASSYGGSYTGELFF.

The chain has TRBV7-9 and TRBJ2-7; maybe TRBD2 (5 bases). Germline V lookup: CDR1 SEHNR, CDR2 FQNEAQ (reference sequence). The CDR3 is 14 residues long. Deletions cut 8 bases from V and 6 bases from J, with 20 bases between. For the CDR3, the DNA is TGTGCCAGCGCGACGGGCGGCAGCGGAGGCGAGCAGTACTTC. Translated, it gives CASATGGSGGEQYF.

The V and J genes are TRBV19 and TRBJ1-1, with TRBD1 as a possible D gene (6 bases). CDR1 and CDR2 from the germline V gene are LNHDA and SQIVND (reference sequence). This CDR3 is 16 amino acids long. The germline V and J ends were trimmed by 2 bases and 0 bases, with 13 bases remaining between them. The CDR3 DNA sequence: TGTGCCAGTAGTATACAGAGGACAGAGATGAACACTGAAGCTTTCTTT. Its protein is CASSIQRTEMNTEAFF.

The chain couples TRBV27 to TRBJ1-5; TRBD1 agrees at 8 bases. The CDR3 sequence is 15 residues long. Per the germline V gene, CDR1 is MNHEY and CDR2 is SMNVEV (reference sequence). With V trimmed by 5 bases and J by 7 bases, 10 bases remained unmatched. DNA of the CDR3: TGTGCCAGCAGTGACCTGACAGGGGCAGGCCAGCCCCAGCATTTT. Its translation: CASSDLTGAGQPQHF.